A selection of T cell receptor beta chains follows, all from one sample in a study of response to subunit inactivated influenza vaccine. TCRdb re-called the RT-PCR reads with MiXCR, one entry per CDR3 protein. The data show roughly 570,000 distinct CDR3 sequences, 10% to 15% seen once. Sample: PBMCs from blood, taken roughly 45 days after vaccination. The receptors were gathered from a man aged 50-60 years who received an inactivated influenza vaccine. Each CDR3 is given with its conserved first and last residue. A D gene is named only where the DNA matches it firmly. Where a row states a size, it is once, few, many or the class of an expanded clone; other rows omit it.

J	V	D	size	length	CDR3	DNA
TRBJ2-3	TRBV7-9	NA	many	12	CASSSGVHTQYF	TGTGCCAGCAGCTCGGGGGTTCATACGCAGTATTTT
TRBJ2-5	TRBV5-6	TRBD2	few	13	CASSTSGKETQYF	TGTGCCAGCAGCACGAGCGGGAAGGAGACCCAGTACTTC
TRBJ2-7	TRBV7-2	NA	few	14	CASTNPGGHYEQYF	TGTGCCAGCACCAACCCCGGGGGCCACTACGAGCAGTACTTC
TRBJ1-1	TRBV28	NA	few	13	CASSSMPDREAFF	TGTGCCAGCAGTTCTATGCCCGACAGGGAAGCTTTCTTT
TRBJ2-2	TRBV20-1	TRBD2	few	14	CSARTSGNTGELFF	TGCAGTGCTCGGACTAGCGGTAACACCGGGGAGCTGTTTTTT
TRBJ1-2	TRBV4-2	TRBD1	few	17	CASSPTGQGERNYGYTF	TGTGCCAGCAGCCCAACGGGACAGGGGGAGAGGAACTATGGCTACACCTTC
TRBJ1-5	TRBV10-3	TRBD1	many	14	CAISGTGGDQPQHF	TGTGCCATCAGTGGGACAGGGGGCGATCAGCCCCAGCATTTT
TRBJ2-7	TRBV6-1	TRBD1	few	15	CASSWTGGSSYEQYF	TGTGCCAGCAGCTGGACAGGGGGTTCGTCCTACGAGCAGTACTTC
TRBJ1-1	TRBV5-6	NA	few	15	CASYRGGMSNTEAFF	TGTGCCAGCTACCGGGGGGGCATGTCGAACACTGAAGCTTTCTTT
TRBJ2-1	TRBV30	NA	many	17	CAWRSISGLSSYNEQFF	TGTGCCTGGAGGTCTATTTCAGGGTTAAGCTCCTACAATGAGCAGTTCTTC
TRBJ1-2	TRBV24-1	NA	NA	14	CATSDSQRRGGYTF	TGTGCCACCAGTGATTCCCAGCGGAGAGGTGGCTACACCTTC
TRBJ2-1	TRBV5-1	NA	many	16	CASSLARPSKVDEQFF	TGCGCCAGCAGCTTGGCTCGACCGAGTAAGGTGGATGAGCAGTTCTTC
TRBJ2-7	TRBV15	NA	few	15	CATSRDRGRGYEQYF	TGTGCCACCAGCAGAGATCGGGGCAGAGGCTACGAGCAGTACTTC
TRBJ2-1	TRBV12-3/TRBV12-4	NA	NA	15	CASRGTLSSYNEQFF	TGTGCCAGCAGGGGGACTTTAAGCTCCTACAATGAGCAGTTCTTC
TRBJ2-7	TRBV28	NA	many	13	CAARTGRLDEQYF	TGTGCCGCTCGCACGGGAAGACTCGACGAGCAGTACTTC
TRBJ2-7	TRBV7-2	NA	NA	14	CASTPTRGLYEQYF	TGTGCCAGCACCCCCACCAGGGGCCTCTACGAGCAGTACTTC
TRBJ2-5	TRBV7-9	TRBD1	few	14	CASSMRQGSGTQYF	TGTGCCAGCAGCATGAGACAGGGCTCGGGGACCCAGTACTTC
TRBJ1-6	TRBV7-2	NA	NA	15	CASSLARDMNSPLHF	TGTGCCAGCAGCTTAGCGAGGGATATGAATTCACCCCTCCACTTT
TRBJ2-2	TRBV4-3	NA	NA	16	CASSHSALANTGELFF	TGCGCCAGCAGCCACTCGGCACTAGCGAACACCGGGGAGCTGTTTTTT
TRBJ2-3	TRBV18	NA	NA	14	CASSPPSAGDTQYF	TGTGCCAGCTCACCCCCGAGTGCGGGAGATACGCAGTATTTT
TRBJ2-1	TRBV6-1	TRBD1	NA	14	CASSRRQGNNEQFF	TGTGCCAGCAGTCGAAGACAGGGGAACAATGAGCAGTTCTTC
TRBJ1-1	TRBV20-1	TRBD1	NA	17	CSARDRWGQGSSTEAFF	TGCAGTGCTAGAGATCGGTGGGGACAGGGTAGCTCCACTGAAGCTTTCTTT
TRBJ1-3	TRBV6-2/TRBV6-3	NA	few	14	CASSSAGRGNTIYF	TGTGCCAGCAGTTCGGCGGGGAGAGGAAACACCATATATTTT
TRBJ1-2	TRBV7-9	TRBD1	few	16	CASSAPGTGGAVGYTF	TGTGCCAGCAGTGCCCCCGGGACAGGGGGCGCGGTGGGGTACACCTTC
TRBJ1-4	TRBV20-1	NA	NA	14	CSAPPGGTNEKLFF	TGCAGTGCCCCTCCAGGAGGGACTAATGAAAAACTGTTTTTT
TRBJ2-1	TRBV7-9	NA	NA	14	CASSSARAQDEQFF	TGTGCCAGCAGCTCAGCAAGGGCGCAGGATGAGCAGTTCTTC
TRBJ1-5	TRBV4-2	NA	few	15	CASSQGVGNGQPQHF	TGTGCCAGCAGCCAAGGCGTCGGAAATGGGCAGCCCCAGCATTTT
TRBJ2-3	TRBV12-3/TRBV12-4	TRBD1	few	16	CASSPYRGNAGNTQYF	TGTGCCAGCAGTCCCTACAGGGGTAACGCAGGTAATACGCAGTATTTT
TRBJ2-7	TRBV20-1	NA	many	12	CSATRDSYEQYF	TGCAGTGCTACTAGAGACTCCTACGAGCAGTACTTC
TRBJ2-3	TRBV20-1	NA	NA	13	CSAKKASTDSQYF	TGCAGTGCTAAAAAGGCGAGCACAGATTCGCAGTATTTT
TRBJ1-1	TRBV7-2	NA	NA	17	CASSLRGYRGRYTEAFF	TGTGCCAGCAGCTTAAGGGGGTACCGGGGCCGGTACACTGAAGCTTTCTTT
TRBJ2-3	TRBV2	NA	few	14	CASAGNSAGDTQYF	TGTGCCAGCGCTGGGAACTCGGCCGGAGATACGCAGTATTTT
TRBJ2-3	TRBV11-1	TRBD2	many	18	CASSSNLDWRERADTQYF	TGTGCCAGCAGCAGCAATCTCGACTGGCGGGAGCGGGCAGATACGCAGTATTTT
TRBJ1-2	TRBV29-1	TRBD1	few	14	CSVPTGGGNYGYTF	TGCAGCGTTCCGACAGGGGGAGGTAACTATGGCTACACCTTC
TRBJ2-5	TRBV10-3	TRBD1	NA	14	CAISTGGAGETQYF	TGTGCCATCAGTACAGGGGGCGCGGGAGAGACCCAGTACTTC
TRBJ2-1	TRBV5-1	TRBD1	few	16	CASSLGFPGGTGEQFF	TGCGCCAGCAGCTTGGGCTTCCCAGGGGGGACAGGGGAGCAGTTCTTC
TRBJ1-4	TRBV10-3	TRBD1	NA	14	CAISETGLNEKLFF	TGTGCCATCAGCGAGACAGGGTTAAATGAAAAACTGTTTTTT
TRBJ2-7	TRBV12-3/TRBV12-4	NA	NA	14	CASSGGTELYEQYF	TGTGCCAGCAGCGGGGGGACAGAACTCTACGAGCAGTACTTC
TRBJ2-7	TRBV6-2/TRBV6-3	NA	NA	14	CASSYATLGGEQYF	TGTGCCAGCAGTTATGCGACGCTAGGGGGAGAGCAGTACTTC
TRBJ1-5	TRBV7-9	NA	few	14	CASSLSLSNQPQHF	TGTGCCAGCAGCCTCTCTCTGAGCAATCAGCCCCAGCATTTT
TRBJ2-1	TRBV7-2	TRBD2	few	14	CASSLTSGHNEQFF	TGTGCCAGCAGCTTAACTAGCGGGCACAATGAGCAGTTCTTC
TRBJ1-5	TRBV7-2	NA	NA	13	CASSVSLVQPQHF	TGTGCCAGCAGCGTGAGTCTTGTTCAGCCCCAGCATTTT
TRBJ2-1	TRBV2	TRBD2	NA	16	CASSERTGLASNEEFF	TGTGCCAGCAGTGAGCGGACGGGACTAGCGTCGAATGAGGAGTTCTTC
TRBJ2-2	TRBV29-1	TRBD2	NA	11	CAGEETGELFF	TGCGCGGGAGAGGAGACCGGGGAGCTGTTTTTT
TRBJ2-1	TRBV12-3/TRBV12-4	NA	many	12	CASSRGRPNQFF	TGTGCCAGCAGTCGGGGACGCCCTAACCAGTTCTTC
TRBJ1-4	TRBV20-1	NA	NA	16	CCARALGGGSNEKLFF	TGCTGTGCTAGAGCCCTCGGCGGGGGGAGCAATGAAAAACTGTTTTTT
TRBJ2-1	TRBV7-8	TRBD2	NA	18	CASSSRLAGGYSYNEQFF	TGTGCCAGCAGCTCGCGACTAGCGGGAGGTTACTCCTACAATGAGCAGTTCTTC
TRBJ2-7	TRBV20-1	NA	NA	14	CSARVAGPVYEQYF	TGCAGTGCTAGAGTGGCGGGGCCCGTTTACGAGCAGTACTTC
TRBJ2-5	TRBV4-2	TRBD2	few	14	CASSQPTSPETQYF	TGTGCCAGCAGCCAACCGACTAGCCCGGAGACCCAGTACTTC
TRBJ1-4	TRBV7-9	NA	NA	13	CASTFASGEKLFF	TGTGCCAGCACCTTCGCTTCTGGGGAAAAACTGTTTTTT
TRBJ1-3	TRBV12-3/TRBV12-4	NA	many	11	CASSFGNTIYF	TGTGCCAGCAGTTTTGGAAACACCATATATTTT
TRBJ2-1	TRBV7-6	TRBD2	few	19	CASSLDSGTSGVRGNEQFF	TGTGCCAGCAGCTTAGACTCCGGGACTAGCGGGGTTCGGGGCAATGAGCAGTTCTTC
TRBJ2-5	TRBV11-2	TRBD2	few	15	CASSLEASGGPRGHF	TGTGCCAGCAGCTTAGAAGCTAGCGGGGGGCCTCGCGGGCACTTC
TRBJ2-2	TRBV7-2	NA	few	15	CASSSRRGDTGELFF	TGTGCCAGCAGCTCCCGCAGAGGCGACACCGGGGAGCTGTTTTTT
TRBJ1-6	TRBV6-1	NA	many	15	CASNWAGPAHSPLHF	TGTGCCAGCAACTGGGCAGGGCCGGCGCATTCACCCCTCCACTTT
TRBJ2-1	TRBV6-1	TRBD2	few	11	CASSEGGGQFF	TGTGCCAGCAGTGAAGGCGGGGGGCAGTTCTTC
TRBJ1-2	TRBV28	TRBD1	few	14	CASKRGQGRGGYTF	TGTGCCAGCAAACGAGGACAGGGGAGGGGTGGCTACACCTTC
TRBJ2-3	TRBV20-1	TRBD2	NA	15	CSAVAGTTSTDTQYF	TGCAGTGCTGTCGCAGGGACTACAAGCACAGATACGCAGTATTTT
TRBJ1-1	TRBV2	NA	many	13	CASGIGRDTEAFF	TGTGCCAGCGGTATTGGCAGGGACACTGAAGCTTTCTTT